This T cell receptor beta chain was observed in a study of cytomegalovirus exposure and HLA in healthy donors. Germline CDR1 reads WSHSY; CDR2 reads SAAADI. Trimming shortened V by 7 bases and J by 5 bases, and 15 bases separated the two germline ends. The CDR3 consists of 14 residues. Study results and limitations: The study put 150 to 200 TCR beta chains on its list as cytomegalovirus-associated. HLA alleles showed associations with 15,000 to 20,000 TCR beta sequences in a later analysis, at a 0.05 false discovery rate.

Concerning this clone: Antigen unknown.

PCR used 60 Vbeta primers and 13 Jbeta primers. Sequenced by immunoSEQ multiplex PCR; TCRdb stores in-frame clones only, minus some. Of about 130,000 clones in the sample, under 90% are singletons; the top ten hold 3.6%. This sequence joins TRBV10-2 and TRBJ2-1; possible D gene TRBD1, 7 bases. Sequenced sample: PBMCs. This TCR came from a woman aged 40 to 50 in good health and CMV-seropositive. CDR3 protein: CASKVQGGHNEQFF. DNA for the CDR3: TGCGCCAGCAAGGTGCAGGGGGGTCACAATGAGCAGTTCTTC.